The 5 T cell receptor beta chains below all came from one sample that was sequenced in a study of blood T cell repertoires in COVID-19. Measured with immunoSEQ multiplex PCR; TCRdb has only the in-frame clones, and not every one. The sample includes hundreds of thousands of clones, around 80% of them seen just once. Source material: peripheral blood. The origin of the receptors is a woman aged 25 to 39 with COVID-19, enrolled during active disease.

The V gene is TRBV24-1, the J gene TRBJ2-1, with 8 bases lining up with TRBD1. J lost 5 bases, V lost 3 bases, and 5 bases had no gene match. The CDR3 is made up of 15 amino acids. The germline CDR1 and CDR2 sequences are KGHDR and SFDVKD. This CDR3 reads CATSDPSTGDNEQFF. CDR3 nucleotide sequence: TGTGCCACCAGTGATCCCTCGACAGGGGACAATGAGCAGTTCTTC.

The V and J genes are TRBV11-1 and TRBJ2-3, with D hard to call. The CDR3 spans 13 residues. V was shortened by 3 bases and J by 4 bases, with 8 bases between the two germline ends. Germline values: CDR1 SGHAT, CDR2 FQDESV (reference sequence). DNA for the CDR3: TGTGCCAGCAGCTTCCAGGTCCCAGATACGCAGTATTTT. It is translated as CASSFQVPDTQYF.

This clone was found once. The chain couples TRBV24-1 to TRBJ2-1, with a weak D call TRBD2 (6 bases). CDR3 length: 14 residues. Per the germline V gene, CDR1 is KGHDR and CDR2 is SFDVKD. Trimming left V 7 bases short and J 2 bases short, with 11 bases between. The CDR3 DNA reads TGTGCCACCAGCTTCGGGGGTGCCTACAATGAGCAGTTCTTC. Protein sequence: CATSFGGAYNEQFF.

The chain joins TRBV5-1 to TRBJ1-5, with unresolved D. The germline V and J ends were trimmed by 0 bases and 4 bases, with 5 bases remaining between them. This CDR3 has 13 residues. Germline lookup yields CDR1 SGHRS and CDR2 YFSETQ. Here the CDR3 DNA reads TGCGCCAGCAGCTTGGGACTAAATCAGCCCCAGCATTTT. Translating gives CASSLGLNQPQHF. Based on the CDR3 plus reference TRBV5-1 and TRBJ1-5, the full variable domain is KAGVTQTPRYLIKTRGQQVTLSCSPISGHRSVSWYQQTPGQGLQFLFEYFSETQRNKGNFPGRFSGRQFSNSRSEMNVSTLELGDSALYLCASSLGLNQPQHFGDGTRLSIL.

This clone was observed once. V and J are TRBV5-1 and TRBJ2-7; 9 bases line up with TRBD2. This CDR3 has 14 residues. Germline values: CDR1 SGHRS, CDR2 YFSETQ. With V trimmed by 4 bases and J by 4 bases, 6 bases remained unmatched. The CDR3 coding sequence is TGCGCCAGCAGCCGGGGACTAGCTGAATACGAGCAGTACTTC. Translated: CASSRGLAEYEQYF.